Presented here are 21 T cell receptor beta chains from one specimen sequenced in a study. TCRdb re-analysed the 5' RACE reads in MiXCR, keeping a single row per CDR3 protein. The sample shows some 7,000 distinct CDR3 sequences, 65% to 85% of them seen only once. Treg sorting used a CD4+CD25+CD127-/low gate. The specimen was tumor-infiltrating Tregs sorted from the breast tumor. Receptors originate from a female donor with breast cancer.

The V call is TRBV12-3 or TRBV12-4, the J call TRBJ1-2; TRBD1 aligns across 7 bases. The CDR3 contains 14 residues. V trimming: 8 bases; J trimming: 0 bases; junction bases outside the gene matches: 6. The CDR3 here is CASHPTGANYGYTF. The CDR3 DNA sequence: TGTGCCAGCCACCCAACAGGGGCTAACTATGGCTACACCTTC.

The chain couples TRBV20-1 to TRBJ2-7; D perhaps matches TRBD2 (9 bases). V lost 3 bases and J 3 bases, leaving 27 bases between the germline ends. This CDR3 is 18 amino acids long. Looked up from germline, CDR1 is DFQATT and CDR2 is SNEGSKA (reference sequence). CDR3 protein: CSASAGTSSPGQGYEQYF. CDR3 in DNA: TGCAGTGCTAGCGCGGGGACTAGCAGCCCTGGACAGGGCTACGAGCAGTACTTC.

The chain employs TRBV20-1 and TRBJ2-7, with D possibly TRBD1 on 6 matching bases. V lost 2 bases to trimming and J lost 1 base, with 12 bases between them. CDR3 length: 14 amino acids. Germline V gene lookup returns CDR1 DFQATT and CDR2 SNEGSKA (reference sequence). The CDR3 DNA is TGCAGTGCTAGACCGAGACAGGCTTCCTACGAGCAGTACTTC. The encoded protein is CSARPRQASYEQYF.

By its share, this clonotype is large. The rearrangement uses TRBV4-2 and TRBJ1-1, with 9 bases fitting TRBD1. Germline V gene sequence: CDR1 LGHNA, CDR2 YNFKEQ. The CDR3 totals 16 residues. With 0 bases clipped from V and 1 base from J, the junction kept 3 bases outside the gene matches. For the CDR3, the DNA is TGTGCCAGCAGCCAAGAGGGACAGGGAACGAACACTGAAGCTTTCTTT. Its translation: CASSQEGQGTNTEAFF.

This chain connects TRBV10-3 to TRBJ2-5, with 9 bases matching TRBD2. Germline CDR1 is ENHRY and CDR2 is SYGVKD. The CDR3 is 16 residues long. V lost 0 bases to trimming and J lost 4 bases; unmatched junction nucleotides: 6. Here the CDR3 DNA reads TGTGCCATCAGTGAGTCCGGCGGGAGGGCCGCAGAGACCCAGTACTTC. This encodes CAISESGGRAAETQYF.

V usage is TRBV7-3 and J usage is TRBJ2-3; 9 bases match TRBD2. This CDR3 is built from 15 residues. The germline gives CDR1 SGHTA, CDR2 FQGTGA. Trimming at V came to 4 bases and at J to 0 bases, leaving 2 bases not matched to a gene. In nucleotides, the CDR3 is TGTGCCAGCAGCTACACTAGCGGGAGCACAGATACGCAGTATTTT. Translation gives CASSYTSGSTDTQYF.

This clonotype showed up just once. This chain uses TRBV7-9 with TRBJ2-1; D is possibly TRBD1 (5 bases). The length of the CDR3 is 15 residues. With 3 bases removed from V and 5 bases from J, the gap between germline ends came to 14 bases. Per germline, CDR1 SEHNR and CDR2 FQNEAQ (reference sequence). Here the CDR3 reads CASSFEGAPDNEQFF. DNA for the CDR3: TGTGCCAGCAGCTTCGAAGGGGCACCCGACAATGAGCAGTTCTTC.

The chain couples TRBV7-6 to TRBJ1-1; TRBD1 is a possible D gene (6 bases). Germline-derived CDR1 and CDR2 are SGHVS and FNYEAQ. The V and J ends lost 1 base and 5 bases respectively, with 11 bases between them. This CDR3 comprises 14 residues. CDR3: CASSLGGARTEAFF. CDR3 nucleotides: TGTGCCAGCAGCTTAGGGGGGGCGCGGACTGAAGCTTTCTTT.

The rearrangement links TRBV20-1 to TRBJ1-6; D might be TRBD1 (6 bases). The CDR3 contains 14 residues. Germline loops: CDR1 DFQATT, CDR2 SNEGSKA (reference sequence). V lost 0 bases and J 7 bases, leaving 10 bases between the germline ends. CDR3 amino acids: CSARDTGSNSPLHF. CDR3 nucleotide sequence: TGCAGTGCTAGAGATACAGGGAGCAATTCACCCCTCCACTTT.

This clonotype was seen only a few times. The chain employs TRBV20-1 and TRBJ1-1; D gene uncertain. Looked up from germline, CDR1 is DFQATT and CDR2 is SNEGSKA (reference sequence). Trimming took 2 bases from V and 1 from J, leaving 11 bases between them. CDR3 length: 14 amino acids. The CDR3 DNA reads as TGCAGTGCTAGATACCTGACCCAGAACACTGAAGCTTTCTTT. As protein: CSARYLTQNTEAFF.

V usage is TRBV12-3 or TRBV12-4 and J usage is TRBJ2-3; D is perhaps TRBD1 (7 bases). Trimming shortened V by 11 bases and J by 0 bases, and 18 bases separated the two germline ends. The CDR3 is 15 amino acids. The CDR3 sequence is CASAGGPSSTDTQYF. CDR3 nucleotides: TGTGCCTCAGCAGGGGGGCCCTCTAGCACAGATACGCAGTATTTT.

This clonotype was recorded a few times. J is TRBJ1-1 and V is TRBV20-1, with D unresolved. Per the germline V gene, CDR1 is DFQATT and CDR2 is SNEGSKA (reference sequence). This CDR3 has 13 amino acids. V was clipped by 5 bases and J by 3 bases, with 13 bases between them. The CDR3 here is CSARVGGYTEAFF. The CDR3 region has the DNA TGCAGTGCTCGCGTCGGCGGGTACACTGAAGCTTTCTTT.

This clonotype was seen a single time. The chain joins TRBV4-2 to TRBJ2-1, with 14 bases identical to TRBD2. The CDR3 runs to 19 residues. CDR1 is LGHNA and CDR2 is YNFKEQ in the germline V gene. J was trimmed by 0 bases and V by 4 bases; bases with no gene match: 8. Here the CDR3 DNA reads TGTGCCAGCAGCCTGGGACTAGCGGGGGCCAAAAGCTCCTACAATGAGCAGTTCTTC. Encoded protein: CASSLGLAGAKSSYNEQFF.

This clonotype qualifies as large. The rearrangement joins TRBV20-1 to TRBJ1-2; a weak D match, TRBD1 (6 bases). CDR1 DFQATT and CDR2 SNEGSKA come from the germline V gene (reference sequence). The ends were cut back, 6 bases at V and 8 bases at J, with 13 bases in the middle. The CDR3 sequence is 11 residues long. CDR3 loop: CSAAQGRGYTF. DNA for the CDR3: TGCAGTGCGGCACAGGGACGCGGCTACACCTTC.

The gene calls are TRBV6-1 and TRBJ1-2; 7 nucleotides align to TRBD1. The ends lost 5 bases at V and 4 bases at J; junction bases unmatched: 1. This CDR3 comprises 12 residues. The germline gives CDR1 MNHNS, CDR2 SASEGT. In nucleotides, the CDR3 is TGTGCCAGCAGTAGGACAGGCTATGGCTACACCTTC. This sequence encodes CASSRTGYGYTF.

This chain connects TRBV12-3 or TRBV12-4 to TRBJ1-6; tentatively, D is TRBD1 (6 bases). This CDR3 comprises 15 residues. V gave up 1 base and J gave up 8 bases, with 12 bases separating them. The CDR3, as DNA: TGTGCCAGCAGTTTAGAACAGGGTACGGATTCACCCCTCCACTTT. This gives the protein CASSLEQGTDSPLHF.

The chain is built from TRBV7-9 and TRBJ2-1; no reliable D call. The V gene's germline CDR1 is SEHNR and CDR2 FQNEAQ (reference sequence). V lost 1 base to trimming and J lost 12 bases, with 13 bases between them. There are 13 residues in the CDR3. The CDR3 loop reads CASSLEVNGRQFF. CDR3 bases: TGTGCCAGCAGCTTAGAGGTCAATGGAAGGCAGTTCTTC.

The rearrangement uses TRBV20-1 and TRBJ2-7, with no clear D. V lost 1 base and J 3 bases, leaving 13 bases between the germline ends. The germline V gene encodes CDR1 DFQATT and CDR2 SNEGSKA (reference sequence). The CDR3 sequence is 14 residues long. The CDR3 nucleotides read TGCAGTGCTAGAGGGGGTCAAGCGCACTACGAGCAGTACTTC. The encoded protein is CSARGGQAHYEQYF.

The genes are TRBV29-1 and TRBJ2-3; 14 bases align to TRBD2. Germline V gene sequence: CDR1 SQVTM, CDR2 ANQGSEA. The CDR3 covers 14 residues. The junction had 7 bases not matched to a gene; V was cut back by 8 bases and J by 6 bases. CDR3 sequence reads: CSIRLAGGPDTQYF. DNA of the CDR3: TGCAGCATTAGACTAGCGGGAGGGCCGGATACGCAGTATTTT.

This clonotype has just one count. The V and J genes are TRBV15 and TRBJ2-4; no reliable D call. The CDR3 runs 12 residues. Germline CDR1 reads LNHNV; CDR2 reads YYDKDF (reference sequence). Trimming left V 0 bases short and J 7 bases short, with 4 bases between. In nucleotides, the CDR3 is TGTGCCACCAGCAGAGATCTGAACATTCAGTACTTC. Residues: CATSRDLNIQYF.

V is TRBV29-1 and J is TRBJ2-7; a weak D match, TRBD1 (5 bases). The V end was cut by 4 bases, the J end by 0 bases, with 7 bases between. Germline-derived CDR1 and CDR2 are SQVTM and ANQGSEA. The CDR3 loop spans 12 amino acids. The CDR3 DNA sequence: TGCAGCGTTGTCGGACACTCCTACGAGCAGTACTTC. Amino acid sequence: CSVVGHSYEQYF.